A selection of T cell receptor beta chains follows, all from one sample in a study of cytomegalovirus exposure and HLA in healthy donors. TCRdb's table, derived via immunoSEQ multiplex PCR, lists solely in-frame clones and lacks some. Of 170,000 or so clones in the sample, about 80% were seen once. Input material: PBMCs. Receptors were obtained from a woman aged 18-30 years in good health and CMV-seropositive. Both conserved end residues are part of each CDR3. A D gene is named only where the DNA matches it firmly. Part of the rows lack a size; the others show once, few, many or a class for expanded clones.

d_gene	abundance	j_gene	v_gene	CDR3aa	CDR3nt
TRBD2	once	TRBJ2-3	TRBV2	CASSDGWVQAGGKADTQYF	TGTGCCAGCAGTGATGGTTGGGTGCAAGCGGGGGGAAAGGCAGATACGCAGTATTTT
.	.	TRBJ2-5	TRBV5-1	CASSLFLQGGESQYF	TGCGCCAGCAGCTTGTTCCTTCAAGGCGGGGAGAGCCAGTACTTC
TRBD1	.	TRBJ1-4	TRBV15	CATSIHRGREKLFF	TGTGCCACCAGCATCCACAGGGGAAGGGAAAAACTGTTTTTT
.	.	TRBJ1-2	TRBV28	CASSSGEGYGYTF	TGTGCCAGCAGCTCAGGGGAGGGCTATGGCTACACCTTC
TRBD1	.	TRBJ1-2	TRBV25-1	CASQLAAGTGPYGYTF	TGTGCCAGCCAACTCGCGGCGGGGACAGGACCATATGGCTACACCTTC
.	.	TRBJ1-2	TRBV9	CASSVRPQVRYGYTF	TGTGCCAGCAGCGTGAGACCACAGGTCCGCTATGGCTACACCTTC
TRBD1	.	TRBJ2-2	TRBV10-3	CAIREQGANGELFF	TGTGCCATCAGGGAACAGGGGGCTAACGGGGAGCTGTTTTTT
.	.	TRBJ2-1	TRBV7-2	CASSLVGGYNEQFF	TGTGCCAGCAGCTTAGTCGGGGGTTACAATGAGCAGTTCTTC
.	once	TRBJ2-3	TRBV5-5	CASSFQNTDTQYF	TGTGCCAGCAGCTTCCAGAACACAGATACGCAGTATTTT
TRBD1	.	TRBJ2-1	TRBV7-2	CASSFTGGGYEQFF	TGTGCCAGCAGCTTTACAGGGGGCGGCTATGAGCAGTTCTTC
TRBD1	.	TRBJ1-1	TRBV11-3	CASSPDRTGTEAFF	TGTGCCAGCAGCCCGGACAGGACAGGGACTGAAGCTTTCTTT
.	.	TRBJ2-1	TRBV7-2	CASSSDSLGSYNEQFF	TGTGCCAGCAGCAGCGACAGCCTGGGTTCCTACAATGAGCAGTTCTTC
.	.	TRBJ1-3	TRBV2	CASSPLGAVDTIYF	TGTGCCAGCAGTCCTCTGGGGGCGGTTGACACCATATATTTT
TRBD2	.	TRBJ2-3	TRBV9	CASSHGTSGSSSTDTQYF	TGTGCCAGCAGCCACGGGACTAGCGGCTCCTCTAGCACAGATACGCAGTATTTT
.	.	TRBJ2-3	TRBV7-9	CASSSKGDTQYF	TGTGCCAGCAGCTCAAAGGGGGATACGCAGTATTTT
TRBD1	.	TRBJ2-7	TRBV11-2	CASSPRTGTVSEQYF	TGTGCCAGCAGCCCGCGGACCGGGACAGTTAGCGAGCAGTACTTC
TRBD1	.	TRBJ1-1	TRBV6-1	CASSEVRGALNTEAFF	TGTGCCAGCAGTGAAGTCAGGGGGGCCCTGAACACTGAAGCTTTCTTT
.	.	TRBJ2-5	TRBV5-1	CASSSTGSETQYF	TGCGCCAGCAGTTCCACAGGGAGCGAGACCCAGTACTTC
.	.	TRBJ1-3	TRBV10-3	CAISEHPRQLSSGNTIYF	TGTGCCATCAGTGAGCATCCACGACAGCTAAGCTCTGGAAACACCATATATTTT
.	.	TRBJ1-2	TRBV19	CASSIRQGGYTF	TGTGCCAGTAGTATCCGGCAGGGTGGCTACACCTTC
.	.	TRBJ2-7	TRBV14	CASSQVGGGTYEQYF	TGTGCCAGCAGCCAAGTGGGAGGGGGGACCTACGAGCAGTACTTC
.	.	TRBJ2-7	TRBV11-3	CASSLEASSYEQYF	TGTGCCAGCAGCTTAGAGGCCAGCTCCTACGAGCAGTACTTC
TRBD1	.	TRBJ2-2	TRBV6-5	CASSSGTDTGELFF	TGTGCCAGCAGTTCCGGGACAGACACCGGGGAGCTGTTTTTT
TRBD1	.	TRBJ2-7	TRBV19	CAISPPDRGRHEQYF	TGTGCCATTAGTCCACCGGACAGGGGGCGACACGAGCAGTACTTC
TRBD1	once	TRBJ1-6	TRBV5-1	CASSLGQGASPLHF	TGCGCCAGCAGCTTGGGACAGGGGGCCTCACCCCTCCACTTT
TRBD1	.	TRBJ1-2	TRBV7-3	CASSPSDRAYGYTF	TGTGCCAGCAGCCCATCCGACAGGGCCTATGGCTACACCTTC
.	.	TRBJ1-5	TRBV19	CASSIGGRGSNQPQHF	TGTGCCAGTAGTATAGGCGGGAGAGGAAGCAATCAGCCCCAGCATTTT
TRBD1	.	TRBJ2-3	TRBV27	CASGYPGQADTQYF	TGTGCCAGCGGTTACCCGGGACAGGCAGATACGCAGTATTTT
TRBD1	few	TRBJ1-6	TRBV19	CASSIQGANSPLHF	TGTGCCAGTAGTATCCAGGGGGCGAATTCACCCCTCCACTTT
.	.	TRBJ1-1	TRBV7-9	CASSSGEAFF	TGTGCCAGCAGCTCGGGGGAAGCTTTCTTT
.	few	TRBJ2-7	TRBV21-1	CASGGAYEQYF	TGTGCCAGCGGTGGAGCTTACGAGCAGTACTTC
TRBD2	.	TRBJ2-3	TRBV4-1	CASSQVAGVTDTQYF	TGCGCCAGCAGCCAAGTAGCGGGGGTGACCGATACGCAGTATTTT
TRBD1	few	TRBJ1-2	TRBV11-2	CASSPGQGRNNYGYTF	TGTGCCAGCAGCCCTGGACAGGGGCGAAATAACTATGGCTACACCTTC
TRBD1	.	TRBJ2-5	TRBV6-4	CASSDSGQVQETQYF	TGTGCCAGCAGTGACTCAGGACAGGTGCAAGAGACCCAGTACTTC
TRBD2	.	TRBJ2-1	TRBV25-1	CASSELAGVNEQFF	TGTGCCAGCAGTGAACTAGCGGGGGTAAATGAGCAGTTCTTC
.	.	TRBJ1-5	TRBV4-1	CASSQEQVREPQHF	TGCGCCAGCAGCCAAGAGCAGGTGAGGGAACCCCAGCATTTT
TRBD1	.	TRBJ2-7	TRBV5-5	CASSLGTGRYTYEQYF	TGTGCCAGCAGCTTGGGGACAGGGAGGTATACCTACGAGCAGTACTTC
TRBD2	.	TRBJ2-1	TRBV11-3	CASSPGLAGGSNEQFF	TGTGCCAGCAGCCCGGGACTAGCGGGGGGGTCCAATGAGCAGTTCTTC
TRBD2	.	TRBJ2-3	TRBV5-1	CASSLGTKTDTQYF	TGCGCCAGCAGCCTAGGGACTAAAACAGATACGCAGTATTTT
.	.	TRBJ2-1	TRBV6-5	CASSYSSNGNEQFF	TGTGCCAGCAGTTACTCGAGTAATGGCAATGAGCAGTTCTTC
TRBD1	.	TRBJ1-2	TRBV11-2	CASSPNRGWEGYTF	TGTGCCAGCAGCCCAAACAGGGGATGGGAGGGCTACACCTTC
.	.	TRBJ1-2	TRBV28	CASSSIDYGYTF	TGTGCCAGCAGTTCCATAGACTATGGCTACACCTTC
.	.	TRBJ1-1	TRBV6-6	CASSYSSGVGAFF	TGTGCCAGCAGTTACTCGAGCGGGGTGGGAGCTTTCTTT